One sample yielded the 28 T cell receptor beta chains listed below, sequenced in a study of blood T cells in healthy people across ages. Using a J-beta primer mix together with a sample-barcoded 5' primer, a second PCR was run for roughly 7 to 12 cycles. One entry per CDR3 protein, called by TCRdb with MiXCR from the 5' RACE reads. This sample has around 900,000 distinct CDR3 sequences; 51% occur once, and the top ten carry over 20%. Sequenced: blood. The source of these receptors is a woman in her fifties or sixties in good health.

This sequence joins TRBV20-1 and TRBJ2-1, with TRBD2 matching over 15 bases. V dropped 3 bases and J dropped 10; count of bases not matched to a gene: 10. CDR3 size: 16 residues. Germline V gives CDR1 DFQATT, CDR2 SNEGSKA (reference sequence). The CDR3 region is CSARIPGLAGGSEQFF. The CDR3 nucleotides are TGCAGTGCTAGGATCCCGGGACTAGCGGGAGGAAGCGAGCAGTTCTTC.

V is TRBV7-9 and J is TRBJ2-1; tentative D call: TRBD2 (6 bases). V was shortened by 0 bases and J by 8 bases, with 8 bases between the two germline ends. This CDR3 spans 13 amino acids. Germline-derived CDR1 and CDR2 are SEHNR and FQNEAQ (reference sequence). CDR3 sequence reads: CASSLAWGDEQFF. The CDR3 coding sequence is TGTGCCAGCAGCTTAGCGTGGGGGGATGAGCAGTTCTTC.

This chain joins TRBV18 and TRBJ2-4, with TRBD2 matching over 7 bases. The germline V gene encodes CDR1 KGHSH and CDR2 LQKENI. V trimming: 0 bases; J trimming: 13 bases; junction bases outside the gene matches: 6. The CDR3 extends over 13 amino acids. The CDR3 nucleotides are TGTGCCAGCTCACCACCTGCGGGAGATGAGCAGTACTTC. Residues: CASSPPAGDEQYF.

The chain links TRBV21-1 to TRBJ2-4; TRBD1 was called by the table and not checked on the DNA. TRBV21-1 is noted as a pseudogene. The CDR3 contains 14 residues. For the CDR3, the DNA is TGTGCCAGCAGCCTCCGGGGGACAGAAAACATTCAGTACTTC. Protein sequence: CASSLRGTENIQYF.

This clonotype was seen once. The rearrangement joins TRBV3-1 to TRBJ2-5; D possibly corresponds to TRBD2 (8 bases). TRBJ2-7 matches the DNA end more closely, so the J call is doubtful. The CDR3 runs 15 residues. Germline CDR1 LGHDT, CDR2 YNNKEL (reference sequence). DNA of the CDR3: TGTGCCAGTAGCACCCAGCGGGAGACAGGGTACGAGCAGTACTTC. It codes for CASSTQRETGYEQYF.

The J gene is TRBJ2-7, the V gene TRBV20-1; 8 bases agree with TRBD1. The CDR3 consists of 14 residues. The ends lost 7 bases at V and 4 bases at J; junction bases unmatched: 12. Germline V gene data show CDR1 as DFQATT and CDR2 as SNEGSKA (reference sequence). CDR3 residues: CSVPFPTGEYEQYF. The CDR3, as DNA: TGCAGTGTCCCCTTCCCGACAGGGGAATACGAGCAGTACTTC.

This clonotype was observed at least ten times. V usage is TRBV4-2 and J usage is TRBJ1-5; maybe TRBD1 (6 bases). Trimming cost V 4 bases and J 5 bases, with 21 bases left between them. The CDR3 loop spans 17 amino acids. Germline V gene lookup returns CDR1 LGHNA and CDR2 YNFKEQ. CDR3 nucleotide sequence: TGTGCCAGCAGCCCCGCGTATCAGGGGACGGGGGATCAGCCCCAGCATTTT. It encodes CASSPAYQGTGDQPQHF.

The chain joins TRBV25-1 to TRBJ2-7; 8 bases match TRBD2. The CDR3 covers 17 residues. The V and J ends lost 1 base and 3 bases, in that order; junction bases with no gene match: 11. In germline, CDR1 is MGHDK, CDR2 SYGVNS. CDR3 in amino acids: CASSELGELAGSYEQYF. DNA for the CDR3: TGTGCCAGCAGTGAATTAGGGGAGCTAGCGGGCAGCTACGAGCAGTACTTC.

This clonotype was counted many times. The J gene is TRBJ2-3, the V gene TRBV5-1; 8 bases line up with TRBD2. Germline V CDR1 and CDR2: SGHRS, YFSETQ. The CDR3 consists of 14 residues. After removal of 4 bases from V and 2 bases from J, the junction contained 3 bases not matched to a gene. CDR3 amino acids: CASSVAGITDTQYF. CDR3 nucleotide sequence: TGCGCCAGCAGCGTAGCGGGAATCACAGATACGCAGTATTTT. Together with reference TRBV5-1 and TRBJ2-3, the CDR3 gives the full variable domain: KAGVTQTPRYLIKTRGQQVTLSCSPISGHRSVSWYQQTPGQGLQFLFEYFSETQRNKGNFPGRFSGRQFSNSRSEMNVSTLELGDSALYLCASSVAGITDTQYFGPGTRLTVL.

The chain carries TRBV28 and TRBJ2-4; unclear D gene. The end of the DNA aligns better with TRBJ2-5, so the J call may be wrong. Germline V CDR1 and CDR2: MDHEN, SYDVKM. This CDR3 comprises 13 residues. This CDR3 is CASMGASQETQYF. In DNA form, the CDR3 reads TGTGCCAGCATGGGTGCCAGTCAAGAGACCCAGTACTTC.

CDR3 in DNA: TGTGCCAGCAGCTTACAGCGGACTAGCACAGATACGCAGTATTTT. Translation: CASSLQRTSTDTQYF. The chain couples TRBV7-3 to TRBJ2-3; a weak D match, TRBD2 (5 bases). V lost 2 bases, J lost 0 bases, and 9 bases lay in between. Per the germline V gene, CDR1 is SGHTA and CDR2 is FQGTGA. This CDR3 is 15 amino acids long.

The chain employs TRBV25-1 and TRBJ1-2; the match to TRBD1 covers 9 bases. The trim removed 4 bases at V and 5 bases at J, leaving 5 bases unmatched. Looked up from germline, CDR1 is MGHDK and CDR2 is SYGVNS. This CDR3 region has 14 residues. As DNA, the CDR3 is TGTGCCAGCAGTGGGACAGGGGAGTTTTATGGCTACACCTTC. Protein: CASSGTGEFYGYTF.

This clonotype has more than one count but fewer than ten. The chain's CDR3 is CASSLEQAVGGGLAEWSGKNIQYF. CDR3 bases: TGTGCCAGCAGCTTAGAACAGGCGGTTGGGGGGGGACTAGCGGAGTGGAGTGGCAAAAACATTCAGTACTTC. The rearrangement uses TRBV11-2 and TRBJ2-4; TRBD2 agrees at 11 bases. This CDR3 contains 24 residues. The germline CDR1 and CDR2 sequences are SGHAT and FQNNGV. Losses at the gene ends were 0 bases for V and 3 bases for J; bases not matched to a gene: 25. The variable domain in full, completed from reference TRBV11-2 and TRBJ2-4, reads EAGVAQSPRYKIIEKRQSVAFWCNPISGHATLYWYQQILGQGPKLLIQFQNNGVVDDSQLPKDRFSAERLKGVDSTLKIQPAKLEDSAVYLCASSLEQAVGGGLAEWSGKNIQYFGAGTRLSVL.

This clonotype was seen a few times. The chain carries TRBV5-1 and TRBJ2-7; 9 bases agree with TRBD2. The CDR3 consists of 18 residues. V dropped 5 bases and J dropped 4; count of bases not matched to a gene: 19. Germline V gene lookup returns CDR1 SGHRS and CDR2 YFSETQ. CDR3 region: CASRSDRPPGREGYEQYF. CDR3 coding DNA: TGCGCCAGCAGATCCGACAGGCCACCAGGGCGGGAGGGTTACGAGCAGTACTTC.

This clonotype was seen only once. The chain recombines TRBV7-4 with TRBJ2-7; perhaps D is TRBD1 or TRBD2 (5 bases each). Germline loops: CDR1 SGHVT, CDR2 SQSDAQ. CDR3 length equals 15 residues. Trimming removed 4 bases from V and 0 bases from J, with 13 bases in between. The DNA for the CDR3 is TGTGCCAGCAGCTGTGACCGGGACGACTCCTACGAGCAGTACTTC. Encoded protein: CASSCDRDDSYEQYF.

CDR3 region: CASSKERANTGELFF. DNA of the CDR3: TGTGCCAGCTCCAAGGAGCGGGCAAACACCGGGGAGCTGTTTTTT. The genes are TRBV25-1 and TRBJ2-2, with TRBD2 as a possible D gene (6 bases). The germline V and J ends were trimmed by 8 bases and 2 bases, with 15 bases remaining between them. Germline CDR1 and CDR2: MGHDK and SYGVNS. CDR3 length equals 15 residues.

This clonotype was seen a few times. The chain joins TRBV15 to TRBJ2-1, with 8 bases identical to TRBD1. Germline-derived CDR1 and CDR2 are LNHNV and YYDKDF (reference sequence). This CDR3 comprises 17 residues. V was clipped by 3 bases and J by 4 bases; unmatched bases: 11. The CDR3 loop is CATSSRQGKGTYNEQFF. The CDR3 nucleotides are TGTGCCACCAGCAGCCGACAGGGGAAAGGGACATACAATGAGCAGTTCTTC.

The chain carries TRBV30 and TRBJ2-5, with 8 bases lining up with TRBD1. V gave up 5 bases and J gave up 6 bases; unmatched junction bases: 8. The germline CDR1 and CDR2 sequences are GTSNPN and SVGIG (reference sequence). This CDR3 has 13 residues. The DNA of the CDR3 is TGTGCCTGGGATAGTCAGGGGGCGAAGACCCAGTACTTC. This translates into CAWDSQGAKTQYF.

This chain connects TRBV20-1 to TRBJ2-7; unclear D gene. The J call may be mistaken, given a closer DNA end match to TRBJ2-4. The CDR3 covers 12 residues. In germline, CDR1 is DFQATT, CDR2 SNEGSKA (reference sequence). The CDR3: CSASADKNIQYF. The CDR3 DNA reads TGCAGTGCTAGTGCGGATAAAAACATTCAGTACTTC.

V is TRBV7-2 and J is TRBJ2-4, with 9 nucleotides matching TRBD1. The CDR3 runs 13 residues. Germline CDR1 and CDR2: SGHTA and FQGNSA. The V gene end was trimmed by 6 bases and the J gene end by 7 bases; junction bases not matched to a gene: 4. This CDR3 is CASSTGGENIQYF. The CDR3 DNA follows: TGTGCCAGCAGTACAGGGGGCGAGAACATTCAGTACTTC.

In DNA form, the CDR3 reads TGTGCCAGCAGGATAGCGGGAGGGCCATACGAGCAGTACTTC. Translating gives CASRIAGGPYEQYF. The chain has TRBV11-2 and TRBJ2-5; TRBD2 aligns across 11 bases. Gene TRBJ2-7 matches the end of the DNA better, so the J call may be wrong. The V gene's germline CDR1 is SGHAT and CDR2 FQNNGV. This CDR3 spans 14 amino acids.

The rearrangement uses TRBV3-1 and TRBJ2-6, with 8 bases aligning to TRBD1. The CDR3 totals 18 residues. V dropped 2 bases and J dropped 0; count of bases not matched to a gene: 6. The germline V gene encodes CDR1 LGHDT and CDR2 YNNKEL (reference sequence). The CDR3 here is CASSQRGTGASGANVLTF. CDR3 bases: TGTGCCAGCAGCCAAAGGGGGACAGGTGCCTCTGGGGCCAACGTCCTGACTTTC.

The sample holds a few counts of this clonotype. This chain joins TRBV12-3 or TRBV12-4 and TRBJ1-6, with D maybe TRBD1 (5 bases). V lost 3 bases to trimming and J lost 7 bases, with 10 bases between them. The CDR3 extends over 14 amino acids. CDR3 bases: TGTGCCAGCAGTTTCGACAGAAAAAATTCACCCCTCCACTTT. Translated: CASSFDRKNSPLHF.

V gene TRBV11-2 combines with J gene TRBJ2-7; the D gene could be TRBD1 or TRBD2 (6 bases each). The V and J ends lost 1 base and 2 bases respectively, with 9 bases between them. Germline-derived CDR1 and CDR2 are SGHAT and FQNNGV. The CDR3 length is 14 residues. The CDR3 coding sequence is TGTGCCAGCAGCTTAGGCGGGACAACCTACGAGCAGTACTTC. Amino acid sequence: CASSLGGTTYEQYF.

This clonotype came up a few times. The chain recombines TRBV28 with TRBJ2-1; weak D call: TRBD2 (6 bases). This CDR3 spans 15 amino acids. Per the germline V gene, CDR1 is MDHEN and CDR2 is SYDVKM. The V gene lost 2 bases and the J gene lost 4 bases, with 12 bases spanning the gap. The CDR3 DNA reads TGTGCCAGCAGTTTAGACGGGAGACTATACAATGAGCAGTTCTTC. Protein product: CASSLDGRLYNEQFF. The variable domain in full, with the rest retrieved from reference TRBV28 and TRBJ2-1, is DVKVTQSSRYLVKRTGEKVFLECVQDMDHENMFWYRQDPGLGLRLIYFSYDVKMKEKGDIPEGYSVSREKKERFSLILESASTNQTSMYLCASSLDGRLYNEQFFGPGTRLTVL.

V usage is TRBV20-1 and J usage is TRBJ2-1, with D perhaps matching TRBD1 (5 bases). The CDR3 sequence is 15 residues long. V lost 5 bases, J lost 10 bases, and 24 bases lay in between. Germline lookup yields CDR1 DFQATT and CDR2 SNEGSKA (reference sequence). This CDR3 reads CSAQTLVLGVGEQFF. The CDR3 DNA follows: TGCAGTGCTCAAACGCTCGTATTAGGGGTTGGGGAGCAGTTCTTC.

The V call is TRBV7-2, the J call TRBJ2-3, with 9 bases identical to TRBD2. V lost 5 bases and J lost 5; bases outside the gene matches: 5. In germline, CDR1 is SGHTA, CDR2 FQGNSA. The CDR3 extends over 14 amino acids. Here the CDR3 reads CASSIASGVDTQYF. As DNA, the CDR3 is TGTGCCAGCAGCATCGCTAGCGGGGTAGATACGCAGTATTTT.

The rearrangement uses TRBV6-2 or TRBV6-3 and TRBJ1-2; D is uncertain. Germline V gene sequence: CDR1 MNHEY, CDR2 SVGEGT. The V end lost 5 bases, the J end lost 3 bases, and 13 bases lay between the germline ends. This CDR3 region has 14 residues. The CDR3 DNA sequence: TGTGCCAGCAGTCCGCCGCGAGGTTACTATGGCTACACCTTC. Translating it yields CASSPPRGYYGYTF.